The entry below gives a single T cell receptor beta chain sequence along with its context. Its antigen is unidentified. The data are from a study of vaccination effects on CD4 cells after COVID-19. CDR3 length: 15 amino acids. Unmatched junction bases numbered 8, after V lost 0 bases and J lost 8 bases. Per the germline V gene, CDR1 is MNHEY and CDR2 is SVGAGI. Assay used: immunoSEQ multiplex PCR; TCRdb lists only in-frame clones, some missing. The sample has tens of thousands of clones, around two thirds seen once. Under the ViraFEST assay, PBMC were stimulated with viral peptide pools so that antigen-specific CD4+ T cells expanded. Sequencing was performed afterwards. Cultured cells yielded isolated CD4+ T cells after 10 to 11 days. Participants completed two doses of the BNT162b2 or mRNA-1273 vaccine. Replacing half the medium with IL-2 medium was done on days 3 and 7.

This chain links TRBV6-5 with TRBJ1-2, with TRBD1 identical over 8 bases. This sequence originates from a human donor who received a COVID-19 vaccine. Sequencing used CD4+ T cells from PBMCs cultured with HCoV-229E spike peptides, obtained after COVID-19 vaccination. CDR3 nucleotides: TGTGCCAGCAGTTACTCGTACCTCGGGACAGGAGGCTACACCTTC. Translated, it gives CASSYSYLGTGGYTF.